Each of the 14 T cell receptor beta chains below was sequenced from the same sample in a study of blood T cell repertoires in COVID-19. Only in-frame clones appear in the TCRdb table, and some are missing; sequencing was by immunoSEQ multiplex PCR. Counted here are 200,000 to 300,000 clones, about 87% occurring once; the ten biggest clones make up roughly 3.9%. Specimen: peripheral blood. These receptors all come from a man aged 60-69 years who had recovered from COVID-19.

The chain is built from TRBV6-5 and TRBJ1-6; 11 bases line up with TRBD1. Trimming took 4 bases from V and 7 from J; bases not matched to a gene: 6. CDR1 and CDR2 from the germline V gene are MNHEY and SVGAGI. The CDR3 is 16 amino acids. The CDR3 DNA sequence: TGTGCCAGCAGTTGGAACCGGGACAGGGGGAATTCACCCCTCCACTTT. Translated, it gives CASSWNRDRGNSPLHF.

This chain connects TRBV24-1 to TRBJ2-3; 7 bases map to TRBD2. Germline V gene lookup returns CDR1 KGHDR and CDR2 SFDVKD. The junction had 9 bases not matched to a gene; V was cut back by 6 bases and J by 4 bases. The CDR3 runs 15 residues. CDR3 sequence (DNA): TGTGCCACCAGTCCAGCGGGATCCAACTCAGATACGCAGTATTTT. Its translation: CATSPAGSNSDTQYF.

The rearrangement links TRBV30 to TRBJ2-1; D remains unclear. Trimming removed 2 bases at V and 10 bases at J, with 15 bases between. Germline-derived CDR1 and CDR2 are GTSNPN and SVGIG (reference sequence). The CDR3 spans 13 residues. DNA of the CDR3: TGTGCCTGGAGTCGAACCCCCGCTCGGGAGCAGTTCTTC. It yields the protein CAWSRTPAREQFF.

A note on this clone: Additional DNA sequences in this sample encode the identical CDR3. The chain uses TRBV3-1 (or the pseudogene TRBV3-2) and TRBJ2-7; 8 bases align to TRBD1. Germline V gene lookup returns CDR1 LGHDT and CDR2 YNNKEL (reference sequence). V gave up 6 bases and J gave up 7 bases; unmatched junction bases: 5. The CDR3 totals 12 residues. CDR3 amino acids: CASSLGQGEQYF. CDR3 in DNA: TGTGCCAGCAGTCTTGGACAGGGTGAGCAGTACTTC.

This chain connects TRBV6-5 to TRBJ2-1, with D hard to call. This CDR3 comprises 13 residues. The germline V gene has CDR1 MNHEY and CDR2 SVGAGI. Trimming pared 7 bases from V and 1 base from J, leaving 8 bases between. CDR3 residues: CASKKLSYNEQFF. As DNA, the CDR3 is TGTGCCAGCAAGAAACTATCCTACAATGAGCAGTTCTTC.

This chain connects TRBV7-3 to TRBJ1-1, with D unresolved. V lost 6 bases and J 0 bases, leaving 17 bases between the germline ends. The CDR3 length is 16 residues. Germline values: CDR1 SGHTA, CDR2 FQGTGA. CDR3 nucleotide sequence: TGTGCCAGCAGACAAGGCGGGCGCCAGGTGAACACTGAAGCTTTCTTT. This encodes CASRQGGRQVNTEAFF.

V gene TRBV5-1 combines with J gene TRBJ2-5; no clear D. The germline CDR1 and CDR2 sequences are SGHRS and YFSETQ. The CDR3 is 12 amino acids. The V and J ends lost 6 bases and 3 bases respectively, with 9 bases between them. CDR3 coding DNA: TGCGCCAGCAACGACTGGGAAGAGACCCAGTACTTC. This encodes CASNDWEETQYF.

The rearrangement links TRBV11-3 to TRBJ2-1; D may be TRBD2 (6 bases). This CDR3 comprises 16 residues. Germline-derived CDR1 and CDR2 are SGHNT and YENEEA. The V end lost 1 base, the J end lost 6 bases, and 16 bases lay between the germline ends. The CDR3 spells CASSLAGVFSGNEQFF. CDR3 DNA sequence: TGTGCCAGCAGCTTAGCGGGGGTGTTTTCCGGCAATGAGCAGTTCTTC.

The CDR3 DNA is TGTGCCAGCAGCTTGTATCAAGGGGGCCGCGCCTACGAGCAGTACTTC. Encoded protein: CASSLYQGGRAYEQYF. The chain combines TRBV5-6 with TRBJ2-7; 7 bases are a match to TRBD1. This CDR3 comprises 16 residues. Losses at the gene ends were 1 base for V and 2 bases for J; bases not matched to a gene: 9. Per the germline V gene, CDR1 is SGHDT and CDR2 is YYEEEE.

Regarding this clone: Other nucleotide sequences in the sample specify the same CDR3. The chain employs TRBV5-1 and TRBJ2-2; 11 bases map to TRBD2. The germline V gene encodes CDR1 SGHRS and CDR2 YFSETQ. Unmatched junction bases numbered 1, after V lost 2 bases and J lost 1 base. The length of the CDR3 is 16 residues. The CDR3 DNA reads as TGCGCCAGCAGCTTTGGACTAGCGGGGAACACCGGGGAGCTGTTTTTT. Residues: CASSFGLAGNTGELFF.

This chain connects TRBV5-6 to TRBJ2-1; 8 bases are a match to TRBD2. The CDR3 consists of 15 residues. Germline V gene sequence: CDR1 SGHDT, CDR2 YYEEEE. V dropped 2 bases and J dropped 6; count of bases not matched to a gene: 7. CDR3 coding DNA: TGTGCCAGCAGCTTCGTAGCGGGGAGTATCAATGAGCAGTTCTTC. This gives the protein CASSFVAGSINEQFF.

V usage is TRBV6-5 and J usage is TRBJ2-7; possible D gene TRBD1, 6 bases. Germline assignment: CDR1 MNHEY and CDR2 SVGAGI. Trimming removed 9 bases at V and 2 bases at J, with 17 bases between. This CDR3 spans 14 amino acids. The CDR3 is CASQPGHPPYEQYF. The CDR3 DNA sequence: TGTGCCAGTCAACCGGGACACCCCCCCTACGAGCAGTACTTC.

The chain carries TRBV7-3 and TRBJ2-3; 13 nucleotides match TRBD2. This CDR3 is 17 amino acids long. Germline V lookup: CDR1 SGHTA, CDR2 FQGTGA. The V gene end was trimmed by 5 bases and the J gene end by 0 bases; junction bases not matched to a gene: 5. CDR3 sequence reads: CASSRRTSGGSTDTQYF. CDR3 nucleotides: TGTGCCAGCAGCCGGAGGACTAGCGGGGGAAGCACAGATACGCAGTATTTT.

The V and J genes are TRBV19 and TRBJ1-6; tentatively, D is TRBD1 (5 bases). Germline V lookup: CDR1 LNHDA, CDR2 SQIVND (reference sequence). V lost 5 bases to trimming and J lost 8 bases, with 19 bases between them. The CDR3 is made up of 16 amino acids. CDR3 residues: CASSGARDLGDSPLHF. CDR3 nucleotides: TGTGCCAGTAGTGGGGCCAGGGATCTTGGGGATTCACCCCTCCACTTT.